This T cell receptor (beta chain) was identified during a study of T cells after yellow fever vaccination (dated by TCRdb to the late 2010s). Concerning the study at large: The SMART-Seq v4 Ultra Low Input RNA kit was used to prepare libraries from fractions with low cell numbers. Bulk TCR alpha and beta repertoires were sequenced longitudinally to track T-cell clones before and after primary and booster YFV17D yellow fever vaccination. Two healthy male donors, one aged 18 to 30 and one aged 30 to 40 years, were included in the cohort. Blood was collected at multiple timepoints before and after primary and secondary immunization, and bulk PBMC replicates and cell subsets were isolated.

This specimen's treatment or condition label, interpreted: live attenuated yellow fever vaccine strain. At each blood-draw timepoint, two biological replicates of bulk PBMCs were collected. A standard Ficoll-Paque protocol was used to isolate PBMCs from peripheral blood. RNA was extracted with TriZol from bulk PBMCs, CD4 and CD8 fractions, and dextramer-positive and dextramer-negative fractions. This clonotype was observed many times. The specificity of this receptor is unknown. Per-base qualities were not stored, and no clone one base away is much larger. Synthesis of TCR cDNA relied on 5'RACE template switching, a step that introduced a universal primer site along with unique molecular identifiers. Priming of cDNA synthesis was performed from both the TCR alpha and TCR beta constant segments. Two PCR steps were used to amplify libraries, with sample barcodes and sequencing adapters being added in the second step. Sequencing of the libraries was done on either Illumina HiSeq 2500 (2x100 bp) or NovaSeq (2x150 bp). In the source study's methods: Reads were demultiplexed and collapsed into UMI consensus sequences with MIGEC, and V(D)J alignment was performed with MiXCR. Vaccine-responding clonotypes were identified with edgeR using replicate PBMC samples, with FDR below 0.01 and a log2 fold change above 5 up to day 15 being required. Each bulk clonotype received a CD4 or CD8 identity based on whether the sequenced CD4 or CD8 repertoire contained that clonotype at higher abundance. The raw public reads went through TCRdb reprocessing: fastp at Q25, MiXCR clone calling, in-frame beta chains kept. Every distinct CDR3 protein forms one entry, paired with its most common genes and DNA. V and J calls and clone size were set by TCRdb, not the authors. Present in this sample are 300,000 to 400,000 distinct CDR3 sequences, over 8% of which were seen just once. The ten largest clones represent over 15% of the sample.

Overall results and qualifications from the work: Compared with the primary T-cell response, the secondary T-cell response was faster but weaker, reaching its peak on day 5 rather than on day 15. A small share of clonotypes occurred in both CD4 and CD8 compartments, likely arising from convergent recombination. Because only two donors were included in the study, the extent to which the findings can be generalized is limited. Computational filtering was required because FACS-sorted repertoires could contain abundant contaminating clonotypes from the bulk population. After the booster, most clones that had expanded after primary vaccination were detected again (nearly 98% of CD4 and around nine tenths of CD8), suggesting broad maintenance of memory.

This TCR came from a man between 18 and 29 years old who received the YFV17D yellow fever vaccine. The sequencing here drew on PBMCs, taken on the day of the first yellow fever vaccination.

CDR3 loop: CASSRSTGVGGELFF. The DNA sequence is as follows: TGCGCCAGCAGCCGATCGACAGGGGTAGGCGGGGAGCTGTTTTTT. The rearranged segments are TRBV4-1 and TRBJ2-2; the central 8 bases match TRBD1. The germline V gene specifies MGHRA as CDR1 and YSYEKL as CDR2. The CDR3 measures 15 amino acids from cysteine to phenylalanine. The only DNA kept is the CDR3, 45 bases in frame from the first base. From V the trimming removes 4 bases and from J it removes 7 bases, while the gene matches leave 8 bases of the junction unaccounted for.